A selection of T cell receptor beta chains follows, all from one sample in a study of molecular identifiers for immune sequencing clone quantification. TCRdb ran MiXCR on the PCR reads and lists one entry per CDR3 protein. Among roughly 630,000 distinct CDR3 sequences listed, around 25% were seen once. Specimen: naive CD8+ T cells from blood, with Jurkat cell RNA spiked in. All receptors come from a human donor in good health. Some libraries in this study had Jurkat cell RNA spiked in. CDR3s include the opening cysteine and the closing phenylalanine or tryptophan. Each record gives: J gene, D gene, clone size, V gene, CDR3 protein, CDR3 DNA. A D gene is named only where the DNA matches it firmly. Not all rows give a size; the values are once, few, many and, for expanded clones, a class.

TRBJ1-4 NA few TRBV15 CATSRDQVDGRKEKLFF TGTGCCACCAGCAGAGATCAGGTGGACGGGCGAAAGGAAAAACTGTTTTTT
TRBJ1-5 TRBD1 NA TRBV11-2 CASSSGTGQGGSNQPQHF TGTGCCAGCAGTTCTGGAACCGGACAGGGAGGTAGCAATCAGCCCCAGCATTTT
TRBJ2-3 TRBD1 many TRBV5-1 CASSARTGTVDTQYF TGCGCCAGCAGCGCCCGGACAGGGACGGTGGATACGCAGTATTTT
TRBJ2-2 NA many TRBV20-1 CSARDLGTTNTGELFF TGCAGTGCTAGAGATTTAGGGACAACGAACACCGGGGAGCTGTTTTTT
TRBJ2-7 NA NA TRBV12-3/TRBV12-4 CASRSAGSNSYEQYF TGTGCCAGCAGATCAGCCGGGTCGAACTCCTACGAGCAGTACTTC
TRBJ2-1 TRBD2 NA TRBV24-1 CATSDSVAGVNEQFF TGTGCCACCAGTGATTCGGTAGCGGGGGTCAATGAGCAGTTCTTC
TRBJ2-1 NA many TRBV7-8 CASSDYNEQFF TGTGCCAGCAGCGACTACAATGAGCAGTTCTTC
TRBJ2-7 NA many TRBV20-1 CSARDVRTGYEQYF TGCAGTGCTAGAGATGTACGGACGGGGTACGAGCAGTACTTC
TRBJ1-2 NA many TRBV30 CAWSVTGDYGYTF TGTGCCTGGAGTGTAACCGGGGACTATGGCTACACCTTC
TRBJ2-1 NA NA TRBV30 CAWREREQFF TGTGCCTGGAGAGAGAGGGAGCAGTTCTTC
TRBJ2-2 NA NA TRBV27 CASMWGNTGELFF TGTGCCTCGATGTGGGGCAACACCGGGGAGCTGTTTTTT
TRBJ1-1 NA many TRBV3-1 CASSLGSTEAFF TGTGCCAGCAGCCTAGGGAGCACTGAAGCTTTCTTT
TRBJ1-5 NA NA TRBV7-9 CASSSSVAVQPQHF TGTGCCAGCAGCTCTAGCGTCGCGGTTCAGCCCCAGCATTTT
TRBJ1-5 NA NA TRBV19 CARSIASRGISPQHF TGTGCCAGGAGTATAGCGTCCAGGGGCATTTCGCCCCAGCATTTT
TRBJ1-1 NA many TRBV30 CAWSVTGVGEAFF TGTGCCTGGAGTGTAACCGGGGTGGGTGAAGCTTTCTTT
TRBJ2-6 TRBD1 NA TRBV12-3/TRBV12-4 CASIGGRGQGVSGANVLPF TGTGCCAGCATCGGGGGTCGAGGACAGGGCGTCTCTGGGGCCAATGTCCTGCCTTTC
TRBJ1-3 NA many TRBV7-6 CASSLTGTGGTIYF TGTGCCAGCAGCTTAACAGGGACGGGAGGCACCATATATTTT
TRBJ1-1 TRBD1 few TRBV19 CASMVLTGVNTEAFF TGTGCCAGTATGGTCCTTACAGGGGTGAACACTGAAGCTTTCTTT
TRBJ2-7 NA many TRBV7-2 CASSLDLGVNEQYF TGTGCCAGCAGCTTAGATTTAGGGGTTAACGAGCAGTACTTC
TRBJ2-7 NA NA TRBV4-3 CASSPPLEQYF TGCGCCAGCAGCCCCCCCCTCGAGCAGTACTTC
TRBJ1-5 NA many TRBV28 CASSPGLSGNQPQHF TGTGCCAGCAGTCCGGGGCTTTCGGGCAATCAGCCCCAGCATTTT
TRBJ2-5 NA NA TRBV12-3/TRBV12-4 CASREDIQETQYF TGTGCCAGCAGGGAGGACATCCAAGAGACCCAGTACTTC
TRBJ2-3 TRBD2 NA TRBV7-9 CASSSRLAGTYTDTQYF TGTGCCAGCAGCTCGCGACTAGCGGGGACTTACACAGATACGCAGTATTTT
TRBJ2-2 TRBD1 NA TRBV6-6 CASGTVLTGELFF TGTGCCAGCGGGACAGTCCTCACCGGGGAGCTGTTTTTT
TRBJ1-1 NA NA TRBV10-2 CASSDPTGGTEAFF TGCGCCAGCAGTGACCCGACGGGTGGCACTGAAGCTTTCTTT
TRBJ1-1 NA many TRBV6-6 CASSYGVIGAFF TGTGCCAGCAGTTACGGGGTAATTGGAGCTTTCTTT
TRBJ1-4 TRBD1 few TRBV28 CASSLKGAYVSEKLFF TGTGCCAGCAGTTTGAAGGGGGCCTACGTTAGTGAAAAACTGTTTTTT
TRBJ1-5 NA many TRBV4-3 CASSQDLGGNQPQHF TGCGCCAGCAGCCAAGATCTAGGGGGGAATCAGCCCCAGCATTTT
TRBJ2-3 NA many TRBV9 CASSPGTWSTDTQYF TGTGCCAGCAGCCCGGGGACATGGAGCACAGATACGCAGTATTTT
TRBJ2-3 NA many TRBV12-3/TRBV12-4 CASSSTGFADTQYF TGTGCCAGCAGTTCGACAGGTTTCGCAGATACGCAGTATTTT
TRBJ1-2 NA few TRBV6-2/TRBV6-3 CASSLTAYGYTF TGTGCCAGCAGTCTCACAGCTTATGGCTACACCTTC
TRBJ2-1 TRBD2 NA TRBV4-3 CASSLGPAGDNEQFF TGCGCCAGCAGCCTGGGACCAGCGGGGGACAATGAGCAGTTCTTC
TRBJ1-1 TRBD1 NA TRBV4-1 CANSQGRDRAAFF TGCGCCAACAGCCAAGGGAGGGACAGAGCAGCTTTCTTT
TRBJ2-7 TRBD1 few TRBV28 CASGNLGQSEQYF TGTGCCAGCGGAAACCTGGGACAGAGCGAGCAGTACTTC
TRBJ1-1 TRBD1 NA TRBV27 CASSPYRDRTEAFF TGTGCCAGCAGTCCATACCGGGACAGAACTGAAGCTTTCTTT
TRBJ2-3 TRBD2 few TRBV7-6 CASSPLAGGGGTDTQYF TGTGCCAGCAGCCCCTTAGCGGGAGGGGGGGGCACAGATACGCAGTATTTT
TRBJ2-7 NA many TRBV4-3 CASSQEDGPYEQYF TGCGCCAGCAGCCAAGAGGACGGACCCTACGAGCAGTACTTC
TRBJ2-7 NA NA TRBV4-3 CASSLGDARGYEQYF TGCGCCAGCAGCCTGGGGGATGCTAGGGGCTACGAGCAGTACTTC
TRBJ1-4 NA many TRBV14 CASSFTGADEKLFF TGTGCCAGCAGCTTTACGGGGGCCGATGAAAAACTGTTTTTT
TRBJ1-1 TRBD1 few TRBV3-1 CASSQDTGVSTEAFF TGTGCCAGCAGCCAAGATACAGGGGTGTCCACTGAAGCTTTCTTT